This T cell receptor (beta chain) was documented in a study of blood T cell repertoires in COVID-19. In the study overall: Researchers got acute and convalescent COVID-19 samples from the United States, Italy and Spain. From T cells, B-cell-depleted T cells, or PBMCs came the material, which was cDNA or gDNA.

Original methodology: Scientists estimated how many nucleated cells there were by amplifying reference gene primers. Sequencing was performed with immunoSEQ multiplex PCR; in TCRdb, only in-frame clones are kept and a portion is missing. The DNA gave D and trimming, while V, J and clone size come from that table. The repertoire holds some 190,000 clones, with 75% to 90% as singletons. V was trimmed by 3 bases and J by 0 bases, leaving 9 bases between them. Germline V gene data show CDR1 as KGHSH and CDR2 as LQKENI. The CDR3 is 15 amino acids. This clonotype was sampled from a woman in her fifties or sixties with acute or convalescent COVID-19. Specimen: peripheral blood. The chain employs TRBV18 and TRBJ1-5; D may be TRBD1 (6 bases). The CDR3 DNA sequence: TGTGCCAGCTCACCGCAGGGGAATAGCAATCAGCCCCAGCATTTT. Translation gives CASSPQGNSNQPQHF.